The subject of this entry is one TCR beta chain. This record belongs to a study of T cell responses to AZD1222 COVID-19 vaccine. The data were produced by immunoSEQ multiplex PCR, yet TCRdb's version contains in-frame clones alone and is incomplete. Among 60,000 to 75,000 clones, 85% to 90% were seen once, and the ten largest hold approximately 18%. The sequenced sample was peripheral blood, obtained on day 0 of AZD1222 vaccination. The source is an adult in good health.

CDR3 loop: CASSLNTGELFF. The CDR3 nucleotides are TGTGCCAGCAGCTTGAACACCGGGGAGCTGTTTTTT. The J gene is TRBJ2-2, the V gene TRBV11-3; D ambiguous. The CDR3 sequence is 12 residues long. The ends were cut back, 3 bases at V and 1 base at J, with 0 bases in the middle. Germline V lookup: CDR1 SGHNT, CDR2 YENEEA.